These T cell receptor beta chains were read from a single sample in a study of cytomegalovirus exposure and HLA in healthy donors. The data were produced by immunoSEQ multiplex PCR, yet TCRdb's version contains in-frame clones alone and is incomplete. Of some 160,000 clones in the sample, around 80% were seen once. Sequencing input: PBMCs. These receptors originate from a woman aged 18 to 35 in good health and CMV-seronegative. CDR3s include the opening cysteine and the closing phenylalanine or tryptophan. A D gene is named only where the DNA matches it firmly. The listing skips clone size in some rows; elsewhere it reads once, few, many or a size class.

>.|.|TRBJ1-4|TRBV15
TGTGCCACCAGCAGAGATTCTGCGACAGAACTGTTTTTT
CATSRDSATELFF
>.|.|TRBJ2-5|TRBV30
TGTGCCGATGACGGACCCGGGGAGAGTGAGACCCAGTACTTC
CADDGPGESETQYF
>few|.|TRBJ1-1|TRBV4-1
TGCGCCAGCAGCCGTCTTACAGGGAACACTGAAGCTTTCTTT
CASSRLTGNTEAFF
>.|.|TRBJ1-6|TRBV5-6
TGTGCCAGCAGCCCGTGGCCGGGGGATTCACCCCTCCACTTT
CASSPWPGDSPLHF
>.|TRBD1|TRBJ2-1|TRBV11-2
TGTGCCAGCAGCCTTCTCAGGGGGCGCCGCTACAATGAGCAGTTCTTC
CASSLLRGRRYNEQFF
>.|.|TRBJ1-1|TRBV7-9
TGTGCCAGCAGCAGCCCAGGGTATATTGTAGTCCACACTGAAGCTTTCTTT
CASSSPGYIVVHTEAFF
>.|TRBD1|TRBJ2-4|TRBV9
TGTGCCAGCAGCGTAGAGCCCCCACAGGGGGCACAAAACATTCAGTACTTC
CASSVEPPQGAQNIQYF
>.|TRBD1|TRBJ1-2|TRBV5-4
TGTGCCAGCAGTGGACAGGGGTTTACTAACTATGGCTACACCTTC
CASSGQGFTNYGYTF
>.|.|TRBJ1-4|TRBV6-5
TGTGCCAGCAGGATGGAGGGGAGGGGTGAAAAACTGTTTTTT
CASRMEGRGEKLFF
>.|TRBD1|TRBJ1-2|TRBV11-1
TGTGCCAGCAGCCCGGACAGGGAGCCTGGCTACACCTTC
CASSPDREPGYTF
>.|.|TRBJ1-5|TRBV6-5
TGTGCCAGCACGAAGGGGGGGTTCAATCAGCCCCAGCATTTT
CASTKGGFNQPQHF
>once|.|TRBJ1-1|TRBV7-2
TGTGCCAGCAGCTCGGTGAGTGTGACTGAAGCTTTCTTT
CASSSVSVTEAFF
>.|.|TRBJ1-1|TRBV18
TGTGCCAGCTCACTAGGACAGAACACTGAAGCTTTCTTT
CASSLGQNTEAFF
>.|.|TRBJ1-5|TRBV30
TGTGCCTGGAGTGGCACAGGGACCAATCAGCCCCAGCATTTT
CAWSGTGTNQPQHF
>.|.|TRBJ1-4|TRBV5-1
TGCGCCAGCAGCTGGGGGGGTTCTAATGAAAAACTGTTTTTT
CASSWGGSNEKLFF